This is a list of T cell receptor beta chains from one sample in a study of blood T cell repertoires in COVID-19. Generated by immunoSEQ multiplex PCR, the TCRdb table keeps only in-frame clones and is missing some. The sample shows approximately 22,000 clones, roughly nine tenths of them seen only once. Material for sequencing was peripheral blood. The receptors were gathered from a human donor in a cohort sampled during active COVID-19. CDR3s include the opening cysteine and the closing phenylalanine or tryptophan. D genes are given only for firm matches. For some rows the clone size is stated as once, few or many, or as a class when expanded; others skip it.

TRBV24-1,TRBD1,-,TRBJ1-2,TGTGCCACCAGTGATCGAGCGGGACAGGGACGTCATGGCTACACCTTC,CATSDRAGQGRHGYTF
TRBV28,-,-,TRBJ2-5,TGTGCCAGCAGTCCGTTAGCGGAGGAGGAGACCCAGTACTTC,CASSPLAEEETQYF
TRBV12-3/TRBV12-4,-,-,TRBJ1-1,TGTGCCAGCAGTTTCGGCACTGAAGCTTTCTTT,CASSFGTEAFF
TRBV9,-,-,TRBJ2-3,TGTGCCAGCGGATTACAGGAAGATACGCAGTATTTT,CASGLQEDTQYF
TRBV10-2,-,-,TRBJ1-6,TGCGCCAGCAGTCCACCGACCTCTGGCGGTTCACCCCTCCACTTT,CASSPPTSGGSPLHF
TRBV29-1,TRBD1,-,TRBJ2-2,TGCAGCGGCGGGACAGGGAACACCGGGGAGCTGTTTTTT,CSGGTGNTGELFF
TRBV5-6,-,once,TRBJ2-7,TGTGCCAGCAGCTTGCGTACAGTTCGCTACGAGCAGTACTTC,CASSLRTVRYEQYF
TRBV7-9,-,-,TRBJ1-1,TGTGCCAGCAGCCTACCAGGGGCTAACACTGAAGCTTTCTTT,CASSLPGANTEAFF
TRBV11-2,TRBD2,-,TRBJ2-2,TGTGCCAGCAGCTTAAGCAGGACTAGCGGGAGGGCCACCGGGGAGCTGTTTTTT,CASSLSRTSGRATGELFF
TRBV3-1/TRBV3-2,-,-,TRBJ1-5,TGTGCCAGCAGCCAAGACAGGGAATGGGGCCAGCCCCAGCATTTT,CASSQDREWGQPQHF